This is a list of T cell receptor beta chains from one sample in a study of early T cells in non-severe SARS-CoV-2 infection. TCRdb redid the calling of the 5' RACE reads with MiXCR, one entry per CDR3 protein. The sample contains 50,000 or so distinct CDR3 sequences, roughly 5.5% of which appear only once. The specimen was whole blood. These receptors all come from an adult who was a healthcare worker with PCR-confirmed SARS-CoV-2 infection or an uninfected control (not recorded which). The CDR3 runs from the conserved cysteine through the conserved F or W. D genes are given only for firm matches. Some rows have no size entry. The others give once, few or many, or a class for an expanded clone.

>TRBV7-3|NA|TRBJ2-7|many
TGTGCCAGCAGTTCCGGGGTTGGAGAGCAGTACTTC
CASSSGVGEQYF
>TRBV3-1|NA|TRBJ1-2|few
TGTGCCAGCAGCTACATTCCGGGACGGGGAAACTATGGCTACACCTTC
CASSYIPGRGNYGYTF
>TRBV27|TRBD1|TRBJ2-5|NA
TGTGCCTGCAATCGTCGGTTCCGCCCCCCGGGACAGGCCTCGAGGGAGACCCAGTACTTC
CACNRRFRPPGQASRETQYF
>TRBV19|NA|TRBJ1-6|few
TGTGCCAGTAGCGAAGCCTATTCACCCCTCCACTTT
CASSEAYSPLHF
>TRBV30|NA|TRBJ1-1|many
TGTGCCTGGAGCCCCGGGTTTGGCGAAGCTTTCTTT
CAWSPGFGEAFF
>TRBV5-5|NA|TRBJ2-7|many
TGTGCCAGCAGCTCCACAAACTCCTACGAGCAGTACTTC
CASSSTNSYEQYF
>TRBV6-5|NA|TRBJ2-5|few
TGTGCCAGCAGTTACGGCACTGAGACCCAGTACTTC
CASSYGTETQYF
>TRBV7-2|NA|TRBJ1-5|many
TGTGCCAGCAGCCCTCGAGTAGGGCATCAGCCCCAGCATTTT
CASSPRVGHQPQHF
>TRBV7-8|NA|TRBJ2-3|few
TGTGCCAGCAGCATAGGGCAGACAGATACGCAGTATTTT
CASSIGQTDTQYF
>TRBV6-5|TRBD1|TRBJ1-1|many
TGTGCCAGCAGTACCCCCAGACAGGGAGTGAACACTGAAGCTTTCTTT
CASSTPRQGVNTEAFF